This TCR beta chain was obtained from a study of cytomegalovirus exposure and HLA in healthy donors (dated by TCRdb to between 2016 and 2019). Regarding the complete study: In an earlier analysis of some 610 of the donors, less than 350 Gb of sequence data and 117 million unique TCR beta sequences from 150 million to 200 million T cells were reported. Around 330 gigabases of sequencing data and about 92 million unique TCR sequences made up an early release that covered approximately 620 HLA-typed donors. Of the roughly 410 genotyped donors, roughly 80% were placed in the genetic ancestry cluster associated with self-reported Caucasian donors. The study was designed to test whether signatures of past pathogen exposure could be identified by cataloging public T cell receptors. Using immunosequencing, the study profiled T cell repertoires from 550 to 750 subjects and related those repertoires to cytomegalovirus serostatus. Along with the approximately 700-subject first cohort, a separate validation cohort of over a hundred different subjects was used. High-throughput TCR immunosequencing, statistical association of individual TCRs with disease status, and machine learning were combined to predict cytomegalovirus infection status. A later analysis re-analyzed previously published TCR beta repertoires from 600 to 850 donors and added high-resolution HLA genotyping to study TCR occurrence patterns. Rather than using new phenotypic data, the later analysis identified candidate immune exposures from TCR beta sequences and from how often those sequences occurred across donors. An earlier analysis of roughly 580 of the donors used high-throughput TCR beta sequencing to judge whether each TCR beta V gene segment behaved as functional or pseudogenic. Donor age, sex, ethnicity and CMV serostatus were compiled alongside the repertoire data. Genome-wide SNP genotypes for about 60% of the 666 donors were used in a later genetic analysis, which treated that subset as a discovery cohort. All discovery cohort repertoires had been generated on a single sequencing platform. Class I and class II HLA loci were covered by the typing at four-digit resolution. The number of donors typed differed by locus, with roughly 629-640 for A, B, C, DRB1 and DQB1, about 500 for DQA1, over 600 for DPA1, and approximately 470 for DPB1. Because of strong linkage in the cohort, roughly five DR-DQ haplotypes were treated as single units for association and clustering. Among 300 to 500 genotyped donors of the cohort, an average of roughly 230,000 unique TCR beta nucleotide sequences was sequenced per donor, of which about 19% were non-productive.

Findings and caveats that apply to the study as a whole: A later analysis found that most CMV-associated TCR beta chains appeared HLA-restricted, with HLA associations seemingly driven largely by CMV exposure. Compared with equally common non-associated chains, HLA-associated TCR beta chains in a later analysis were more clonally expanded and had lower generation probabilities. Because HLA typing was unavailable for some donors at each locus, only the typed subset was used in association tests. At a false discovery rate of 0.05, a later analysis linked 15,000 to 20,000 TCR beta sequences to specific HLA alleles. A total of about 180 TCR beta chains were listed by the study as associated with cytomegalovirus. Compared with the 666-donor mean, donors in an Asian-associated ancestry cluster had fewer N-insertions in productive TCRs, according to a later genetic analysis. V-gene and J-gene trimming of TCR beta chains was associated with a missense DCLRE1C variant in a later genetic analysis, and the association was replicated in an independent cohort. In vitro tests confirmed that a few of the cytomegalovirus-associated TCR beta chains recognize cytomegalovirus antigens. Most TCR sequences were observed very rarely across donors, whereas some public TCRs were present in many individuals. Correlated functional status among segregating V segments might reflect linkage disequilibrium, but an unknown experimental factor could not be ruled out. About 17 rarely observed V segments, including chromosome 9 orphons, were excluded from the earlier analysis of just under 600 of the donors because counts were too low. Several of the top co-occurrence clusters appeared to be linked to parvovirus B19, influenza, CMV and Epstein-Barr virus, according to a later analysis. In this cohort, only TCR beta chains were sequenced, and detectable features were limited by the absence of alpha or paired-chain data. The authors suggested that the approach could potentially be generalized to other disease states and immunological phenotypes. When HLA alleles, especially DR and DQ, strongly co-occurred, TCR associations were difficult to assign to individual alleles. Presence/absence analyses assumed roughly uniform sequencing depth across donors, an assumption that may not hold. Cytomegalovirus status was reported to be diagnosed by the classifier with high specificity and sensitivity in both the original and validation cohorts. In a later analysis, the rate of TCR association differed among HLA loci, with DRB1 alleles having the most associated TCRs and HLA-C alleles having the fewest. The sequencing pipeline was judged likely to have produced a cluster of highly shared sequence variants as a technical artifact. CMV serostatus was the only immune exposure information available for the cohort. Some IMGT-functional V segments, including TRBV6-2 and TRBV6-3, could not be distinguished by the 87-base-pair reads and were therefore excluded. Broadly in line with IMGT annotations, most TCR beta V segments showed up in productive rearrangements about 87% or about 30% of the time in an earlier analysis of approximately 600 of the donors. A further reported finding was that TCR beta sequences accurately predicted the HLA-A and HLA-B alleles for most subjects in the first cohort.

The CDR3, cysteine through phenylalanine, is 13 amino acids long. Of the read, only the CDR3 DNA is kept; its 39 bases are in frame from base 1. Compared with germline, V lacks 8 bases and J lacks 0 bases; bases without a gene match: 4. CDR1 is given as MNHNY and CDR2 as SVGAGI, both from the germline V gene (reference sequence). As to this clone: Its antigen remains undetermined. One base away there is no much larger clone; base qualities are not given.

Libraries were made using the immunoSEQ multiplex PCR assay. For the multiplex PCR, a mixture combining 60 forward primers for TCR Vbeta segments and 13 reverse primers for TCR Jbeta segments was used. The CDR3 region of rearranged TCR beta genes was amplified from genomic DNA by a multiplex PCR assay. The amplified TCR beta libraries were sequenced on the Illumina HiSeq System as 87-base-pair reads. Per the original workflow: In a later analysis, about 80 million unique TCR beta chains were counted across the 500 to 850 repertoires, and around 10 million of these chains were shared by at least two donors. Raw reads were error-corrected and collapsed into unique sequences with a nearest-neighbor algorithm that merged closely related sequences to remove PCR and sequencing errors. To assign V, D and J gene segments, CDR3 sequences were aligned to IMGT reference sequences. For a sequence to be retained, a match of at least six nucleotides was required to both a V gene segment and a J gene segment. A rearrangement counted as productive if the CDR3 had no stop codons and remained in frame with V and J, and every other rearrangement counted as non-productive. CDR3 was defined according to IMGT convention as the region running from the second conserved V-encoded cysteine to the conserved J-encoded phenylalanine. In an earlier analysis of approximately 590 of the donors, sequences lacking an unambiguous match to a single V gene segment were excluded. In an earlier analysis of some 590 of the donors, a V segment was called functional when productive rearrangements were above 56.7%, and segregating when the standard deviation between donors exceeded 5%. A statistical classification framework was built for diagnosing cytomegalovirus status from the catalog of TCR beta chain sequences. In a later analysis, V and J genes were assigned by comparing TCR nucleotide sequences against IMGT/GENE-DB human TR gene sequences. Using the TCRdist pipeline, a later analysis assigned CDR3 sequences along with most-parsimonious VDJ recombination scenarios. In a later analysis, each TCR beta chain was defined by its CDR3 amino acid sequence together with its V-gene family, and reads lacking a unique V-gene family were excluded. As a way to deal with suspected cross-contamination and a sequencing artifact, a later analysis dropped 450 to 600 nucleotide sequences that were highly shared and had low generation probability. In a later analysis, a clonal expansion index was calculated for each public chain from normalized within-repertoire ranks of inferred template counts. In a later analysis, generation probabilities were computed using a VDJ recombination model fitted to out-of-frame rearrangements, and the results were checked against IGoR. In a later analysis, hypergeometric tests were used to score TCR-TCR, TCR-HLA and TCR-CMV co-occurrence, with a repertoire-size bias correction applied to TCR pairs. A later analysis estimated false discovery rates by permuting HLA or CMV assignments 20 times. In a later analysis, co-occurring TCRs were grouped using DBSCAN, with TCRdist sequence similarity added in when clustering inside HLA-allele-positive subsets. Repertoires with fewer than 30,000 or more than 120,000 public chains were left out of co-occurrence clustering, as were about 5 repertoires with anomalous nucleotide sharing. Entries here come from immuneACCESS through TCRdb and include only in-frame sequences with V and J called. Some clones fail to appear in such tables; in the studies checked, an unresolved V gene covers under half of the shortfall, and the cause of the remainder is unknown. Clonal size and the V and J genes are those of that table, whereas D and trimming came from the DNA. Across this sample there are some 120,000 clones, with roughly 80% seen only once. The top ten clones comprise about 8.9% of the sample.

The cohort consisted of 600 to 750 healthy bone marrow donors. At the time of sampling, all cohort members were nominally healthy, though unrecorded immune exposures were likely present. The donor was CMV seropositive and belonged to the group of more than 250 seropositive cohort members. Each donor provided a peripheral blood sample, and peripheral blood mononuclear cells were used for TCR beta sequencing. The Qiagen DNeasy Blood Extraction Kit was used to extract genomic DNA from the blood cell samples. The sequenced sample consisted of PBMCs. The TCR was taken from a man between 25 and 39 years old in good health and CMV-seropositive. The chain links TRBV6-6 with TRBJ2-7; 7 bases in between match TRBD1. The nucleotide sequence is given as TGTGCCAGCGGGACAGCGAACTCCTACGAGCAGTACTTC. This translates into CASGTANSYEQYF.